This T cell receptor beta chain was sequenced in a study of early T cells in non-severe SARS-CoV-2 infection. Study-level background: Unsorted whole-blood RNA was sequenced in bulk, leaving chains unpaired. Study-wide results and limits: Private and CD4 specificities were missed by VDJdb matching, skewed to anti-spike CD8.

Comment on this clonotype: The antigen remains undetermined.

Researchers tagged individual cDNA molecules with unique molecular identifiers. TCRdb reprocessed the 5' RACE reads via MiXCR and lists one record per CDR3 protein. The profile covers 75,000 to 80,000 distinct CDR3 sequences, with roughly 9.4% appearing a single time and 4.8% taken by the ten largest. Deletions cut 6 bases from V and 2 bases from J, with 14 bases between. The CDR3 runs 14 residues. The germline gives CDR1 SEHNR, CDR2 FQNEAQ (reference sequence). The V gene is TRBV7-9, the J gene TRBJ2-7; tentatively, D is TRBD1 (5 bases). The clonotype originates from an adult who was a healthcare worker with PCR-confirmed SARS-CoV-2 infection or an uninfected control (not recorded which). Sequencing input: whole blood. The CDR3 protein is CASSLGPLTYEQYF. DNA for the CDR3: TGTGCCAGCAGTCTGGGGCCACTTACCTACGAGCAGTACTTC. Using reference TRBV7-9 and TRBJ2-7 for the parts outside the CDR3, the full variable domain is DTGVSQNPRHKITKRGQNVTFRCDPISEHNRLYWYRQTLGQGPEFLTYFQNEAQLEKSRLLSDRFSAERPKGSFSTLEIQRTEQGDSAMYLCASSLGPLTYEQYFGPGTRLTVT.